Listed here is a single TCR beta chain. Trimming removed 0 bases from V and 8 bases from J, with 8 bases in between. From germline, CDR1 is SGHNT and CDR2 YYREEE (reference sequence). The CDR3 is 12 amino acids. The entry originates in a study of patients and donors after allogeneic stem cell transplantation. Via MiXCR, TCRdb re-called the RT-PCR reads, giving one row per CDR3 protein. Of more than 850,000 distinct CDR3 sequences in the sample, about a sixth were seen once. The V and J genes are TRBV5-4 and TRBJ1-1; D remains ambiguous. The TCR sequence derives from a human donor who was either an allogeneic HSCT recipient or a stem cell or donor lymphocyte infusion donor (not recorded which). It is not recorded whose cells these are; they may come from a transplant donor. The sample was blood, either unsorted or a sorted T cell fraction (not recorded which). In nucleotides, the CDR3 is TGTGCCAGCAGCTTGGAGCGGCGCGAAGCTTTCTTT. Translation: CASSLERREAFF. Variable domain in full (rest from reference TRBV5-4 and TRBJ1-1): ETGVTQSPTHLIKTRGQQVTLRCSSQSGHNTVSWYQQALGQGPQFIFQYYREEENGRGNFPPRFSGLQFPNYSSELNVNALELDDSALYLCASSLERREAFFGQGTRLTVV.